This T cell receptor (beta chain) was sequenced in a study of blood T cell repertoires in COVID-19. Overall study context: Samples of COVID-19 (acute and convalescent) were obtained from the United States, Italy and Spain.

The germline V gene has CDR1 MGHRA and CDR2 YSYEKL. The CDR3 has 15 residues. V lost 2 bases and J 3 bases, leaving 10 bases between the germline ends. Produced via immunoSEQ multiplex PCR; TCRdb's table is partial and in-frame only. The repertoire has hundreds of thousands of clones, 85% to 90% of them found once; the top ten carry 1.5%. What was sequenced was peripheral blood. The TCR comes from a woman between 40 and 55 years old who had recovered from COVID-19. The rearrangement joins TRBV4-1 to TRBJ1-4, with a tentative D call TRBD1 (5 bases). The CDR3 region has the DNA TGCGCCAGCAGCCAACCAACAGGCTCTAATGAAAAACTGTTTTTT. Translating gives CASSQPTGSNEKLFF.